The present T cell receptor (beta chain) was sequenced within a study of blood T cell repertoires in COVID-19. Sequencing was performed with immunoSEQ multiplex PCR; in TCRdb, only in-frame clones are kept and a portion is missing. Counted here are 95,000 to 120,000 clones, more than 80% occurring once; the ten biggest clones make up roughly 5%. The trim removed 5 bases at V and 7 bases at J, leaving 7 bases unmatched. CDR1 and CDR2 from the germline V gene are SGHTA and FQGTGA. CDR3 size: 14 residues. The clonotype was recovered from a woman aged 55-75 years with COVID-19, enrolled during active disease. The sample taken for sequencing was peripheral blood. V usage is TRBV7-3 and J usage is TRBJ2-2, with 7 bases lining up with TRBD2. The CDR3 DNA reads as TGTGCCAGCAGCCAAGGGCGGGGGAACGGGGAGCTGTTTTTT. This encodes CASSQGRGNGELFF.